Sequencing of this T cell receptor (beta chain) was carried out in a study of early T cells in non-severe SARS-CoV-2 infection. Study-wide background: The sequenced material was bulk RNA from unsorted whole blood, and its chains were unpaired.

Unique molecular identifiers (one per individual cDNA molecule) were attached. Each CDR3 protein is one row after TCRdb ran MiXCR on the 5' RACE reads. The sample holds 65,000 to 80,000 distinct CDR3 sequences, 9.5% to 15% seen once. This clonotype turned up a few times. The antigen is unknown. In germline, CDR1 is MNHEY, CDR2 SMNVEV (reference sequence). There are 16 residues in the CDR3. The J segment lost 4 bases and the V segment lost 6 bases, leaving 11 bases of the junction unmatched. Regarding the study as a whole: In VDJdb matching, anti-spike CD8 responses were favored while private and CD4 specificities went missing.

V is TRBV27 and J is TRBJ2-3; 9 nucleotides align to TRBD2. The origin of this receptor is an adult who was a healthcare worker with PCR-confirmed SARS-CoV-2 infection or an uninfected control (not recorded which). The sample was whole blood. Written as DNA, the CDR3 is TGTGCCAGCAGACAAGCTGGGATAGCGGGGGCAGATACGCAGTATTTT. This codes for CASRQAGIAGADTQYF.